The following is a T cell receptor (beta chain) sequence with its context. A second PCR, run for about 6 to 11 cycles, used a sample-barcoded 5' primer plus a J-beta primer mix. TCRdb ran MiXCR on the 5' RACE reads and lists one entry per CDR3 protein. The sample has around 1,900,000 distinct CDR3 sequences, about two fifths seen once. These data belong to a study of blood T cells in healthy people across ages. All donors came from Russia, were Caucasian and healthy, and spanned ages roughly 6 to 95. The sequenced sample was blood. The receptor was isolated from a human donor in good health.

The CDR3 DNA reads as TGTGCCAGCAGCCCAGATGGGGACAGGGCGGTGTACGAGCAGTACTTC. Amino acids: CASSPDGDRAVYEQYF. J is TRBJ2-4 and V is TRBV3-1, with 9 bases identical to TRBD1. The assigned J gene may be wrong: the sequence end matches TRBJ2-7 better. The CDR3 loop spans 16 amino acids. The germline CDR1 and CDR2 sequences are LGHDT and YNNKEL (reference sequence).